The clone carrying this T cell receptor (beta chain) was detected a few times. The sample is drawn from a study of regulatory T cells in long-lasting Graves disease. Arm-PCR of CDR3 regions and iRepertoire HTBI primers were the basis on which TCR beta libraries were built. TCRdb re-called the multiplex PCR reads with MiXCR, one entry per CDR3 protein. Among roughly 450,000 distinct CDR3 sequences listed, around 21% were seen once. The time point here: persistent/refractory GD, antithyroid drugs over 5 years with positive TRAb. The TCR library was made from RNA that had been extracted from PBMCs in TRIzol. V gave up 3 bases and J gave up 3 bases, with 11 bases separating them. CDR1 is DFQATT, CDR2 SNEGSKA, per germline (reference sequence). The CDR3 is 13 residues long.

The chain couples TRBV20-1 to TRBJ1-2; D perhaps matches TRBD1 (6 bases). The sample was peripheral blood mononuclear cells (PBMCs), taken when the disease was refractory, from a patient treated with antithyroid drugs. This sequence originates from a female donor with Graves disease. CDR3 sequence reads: CSARRGDHYGYTF. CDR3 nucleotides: TGCAGTGCTAGGAGGGGGGATCACTATGGCTACACCTTC.